The 26 T cell receptor beta chains reported below all come from one sample, sequenced in a study of T cell responses to AZD1222 COVID-19 vaccine. TCRdb keeps only in-frame clones here, not all; method: immunoSEQ multiplex PCR. The data contain 150,000 to 200,000 clones, around 90% of them singletons. The material sequenced was peripheral blood, taken on day 0 of AZD1222 vaccination. The receptors were gathered from an adult in good health.

This chain links TRBV3-1 (or the pseudogene TRBV3-2) with TRBJ1-4; TRBD1 agrees at 7 bases. Germline CDR1 and CDR2: LGHDT and YNNKEL (reference sequence). This CDR3 has 15 residues. Trimming cost V 5 bases and J 2 bases; bases outside gene matches: 5. The CDR3: CASSVTGRTNEKLFF. The CDR3 DNA sequence: TGTGCCAGCAGCGTGACAGGGAGGACTAATGAAAAACTGTTTTTT.

V is TRBV6-5 and J is TRBJ1-2, with unresolved D. V dropped 6 bases and J dropped 2 bases, with 10 bases sitting between them. The CDR3 length is 13 residues. Germline CDR1 and CDR2: MNHEY and SVGAGI. CDR3 region: CASSRTANYGYTF. CDR3 sequence (DNA): TGTGCCAGCAGCCGGACGGCCAACTATGGCTACACCTTC.

This clone was found once. The chain carries TRBV29-1 and TRBJ2-1; D gene uncertain. Trimming removed 3 bases from V and 3 bases from J, with 9 bases in between. CDR3 length: 13 residues. Germline V gene sequence: CDR1 SQVTM, CDR2 ANQGSEA. The CDR3 sequence: CSVDHRYYNEQFF. The CDR3 DNA reads as TGCAGCGTTGATCACAGATACTACAATGAGCAGTTCTTC.

The rearrangement uses TRBV2 and TRBJ1-2, with TRBD1 identical over 7 bases. CDR1 and CDR2 (germline): SNHLY, FYNNEI. The CDR3 is made up of 12 amino acids. The V gene end was trimmed by 7 bases and the J gene end by 8 bases; junction bases not matched to a gene: 7. CDR3 amino acids: CASTSGGGGYTF. DNA for the CDR3: TGTGCCAGCACCTCAGGGGGAGGGGGCTACACCTTC.

The chain uses TRBV18 and TRBJ2-1; the D is unclear. The germline V gene has CDR1 KGHSH and CDR2 LQKENI. V gave up 4 bases and J gave up 0 bases, with 16 bases separating them. The CDR3 is 17 amino acids. The DNA of the CDR3 is TGTGCCAGCTCACGCGCTTCCACTTGGGGCTCCTACAATGAGCAGTTCTTC. It specifies CASSRASTWGSYNEQFF.

The chain's CDR3 is CSTTSGSLVTEAFF. The CDR3 DNA reads TGCAGCACAACGTCAGGGTCCCTCGTGACTGAAGCTTTCTTT. The chain is built from TRBV29-1 and TRBJ1-1; D may be TRBD1 (5 bases). Germline V gives CDR1 SQVTM, CDR2 ANQGSEA. The CDR3 consists of 14 residues. The V gene lost 8 bases and the J gene lost 5 bases, with 21 bases spanning the gap.

This clone was seen more than once but under ten times. V gene TRBV19 combines with J gene TRBJ1-5; TRBD1 agrees at 8 bases. This CDR3 has 18 residues. The ends lost 8 bases at V and 2 bases at J; junction bases unmatched: 17. The germline gives CDR1 LNHDA, CDR2 SQIVND (reference sequence). Here the CDR3 DNA reads TGTGCCAGTGGCCACTTGGAGCAGACAGGGGTCCGCAATCAGCCCCAGCATTTT. Translation gives CASGHLEQTGVRNQPQHF.

A single count supports this clone. The V gene is TRBV30, the J gene TRBJ2-7; 10 bases line up with TRBD2. After removal of 0 bases from V and 6 bases from J, the junction contained 14 bases not matched to a gene. CDR1 is GTSNPN, CDR2 SVGIG, per germline (reference sequence). CDR3 length: 17 amino acids. The CDR3 nucleotides are TGTGCCTGGAGTGTAAGGGCTAGCGGGAGTCTAATGTTCGAGCAGTACTTC. It specifies CAWSVRASGSLMFEQYF.

The chain couples TRBV7-9 to TRBJ2-1, with unresolved D. V lost 2 bases and J 0 bases, leaving 11 bases between the germline ends. The CDR3 is 16 residues long. Germline V gene lookup returns CDR1 SEHNR and CDR2 FQNEAQ (reference sequence). The CDR3 sequence is CASSLFSLSSYNEQFF. CDR3 DNA: TGTGCCAGCAGCTTATTCAGCCTGAGCTCCTACAATGAGCAGTTCTTC.

Comments on this clone: One junction end does not reproduce the germline sequence, and a read error may be involved. J is TRBJ1-1 and V is TRBV4-2; D gene unclear. The CDR3 contains 13 residues. Germline lookup yields CDR1 LGHNA and CDR2 YNFKEQ. The CDR3 region is CASSQAAGIETFF. CDR3 nucleotide sequence: TGTGCCAGCAGCCAAGCTGCGGGGATTGAAACTTTCTTT.

In its sample, this clone was seen a few times. DNA of the CDR3: TGCGCCAGCAGCTTGGCATCCGGGGTCGGCTATGGCTACACCTTC. Its protein product is CASSLASGVGYGYTF. This chain links TRBV5-1 with TRBJ1-2; D is ambiguous. Germline V gene sequence: CDR1 SGHRS, CDR2 YFSETQ. The V gene lost 0 bases and the J gene lost 4 bases, with 13 bases spanning the gap. CDR3 length equals 15 residues.

The rearrangement joins TRBV18 to TRBJ1-5, with D unclear. There are 14 residues in the CDR3. The germline V gene encodes CDR1 KGHSH and CDR2 LQKENI. Trimming pared 2 bases from V and 5 bases from J, leaving 10 bases between. In DNA, the CDR3 is TGTGCCAGCTCACCAGGGAAGGGAGATCAGCCCCAGCATTTT. Protein: CASSPGKGDQPQHF.

The rearrangement joins TRBV5-1 to TRBJ1-1; D is ambiguous. This CDR3 region has 14 residues. The V gene's germline CDR1 is SGHRS and CDR2 YFSETQ. V lost 0 bases to trimming and J lost 4 bases, with 10 bases between them. CDR3 region: CASSLGDIVTEAFF. CDR3 nucleotides: TGCGCCAGCAGCTTGGGTGACATAGTCACTGAAGCTTTCTTT.

This clone showed up just once. The V gene is TRBV9, the J gene TRBJ2-2; the D is unclear. Germline assignment: CDR1 SGDLS and CDR2 YYNGEE. V was shortened by 1 base and J by 6 bases, with 16 bases between the two germline ends. The CDR3 extends over 16 amino acids. The CDR3 protein is CASSVITNRGAGELFF. The CDR3 DNA sequence: TGTGCCAGCAGCGTAATTACTAACCGTGGCGCCGGGGAGCTGTTTTTT.

In this sample, this clone turned up once. The rearrangement uses TRBV11-2 and TRBJ2-7; weak D call: TRBD1 (6 bases). The CDR3 contains 16 residues. V lost 5 bases, J lost 1 base, and 18 bases lay in between. The germline V gene has CDR1 SGHAT and CDR2 FQNNGV. The CDR3: CASSATPTGNSYEQYV. CDR3 sequence (DNA): TGTGCCAGCAGCGCGACGCCAACAGGGAATTCCTACGAGCAGTACGTC.

This sequence joins TRBV7-2 and TRBJ2-3, with 11 bases aligning to TRBD1. V was pared by 1 base and J by 4 bases, with 4 bases of the junction left unmatched. This CDR3 is 16 amino acids long. From germline, CDR1 is SGHTA and CDR2 FQGNSA. Here the CDR3 DNA reads TGTGCCAGCAGCTTAGTTGGACAGGGGGCCGCAGATACGCAGTATTTT. It is translated as CASSLVGQGAADTQYF.

V usage is TRBV30 and J usage is TRBJ2-1; D may be TRBD1 (6 bases). CDR1 and CDR2 (germline): GTSNPN, SVGIG (reference sequence). Trimming cost V 0 bases and J 9 bases, with 15 bases left between them. The CDR3 extends over 14 amino acids. The chain's CDR3 is CAWSVRVGAPEQFF. Written as DNA, the CDR3 is TGTGCCTGGAGTGTCCGGGTGGGGGCCCCTGAGCAGTTCTTC.

J is TRBJ1-5 and V is TRBV10-3; maybe TRBD1 (5 bases). Germline V lookup: CDR1 ENHRY, CDR2 SYGVKD. V lost 5 bases, J lost 4 bases, and 9 bases lay in between. The length of the CDR3 is 13 residues. CDR3 DNA: TGTGCCATCAGTCCGGGGGAAAATCAGCCCCAGCATTTT. Encoded protein: CAISPGENQPQHF.

The J gene is TRBJ2-5, the V gene TRBV27, with 13 bases aligning to TRBD2. From germline, CDR1 is MNHEY and CDR2 SMNVEV (reference sequence). The junction had 10 bases not matched to a gene; V was cut back by 5 bases and J by 4 bases. The CDR3 has 17 residues. DNA of the CDR3: TGTGCCAGCAGTCCCCTACTAGCGGGGGGGCCGGGAGAGACCCAGTACTTC. Translation: CASSPLLAGGPGETQYF.

This clone was seen once. The chain couples TRBV15 to TRBJ1-2; D remains ambiguous. Trimming took 0 bases from V and 6 from J, leaving 11 bases between them. The CDR3 has 14 residues. Germline-derived CDR1 and CDR2 are LNHNV and YYDKDF (reference sequence). The CDR3 DNA sequence: TGTGCCACCAGCAGAGATGGGTCGCTGGATGGCTACACCTTC. Translating gives CATSRDGSLDGYTF.

The V call is TRBV19, the J call TRBJ1-5; TRBD1 agrees at 11 bases. Trimming removed 5 bases from V and 5 bases from J; junction bases left unmatched: 5. This CDR3 spans 15 amino acids. The germline V gene has CDR1 LNHDA and CDR2 SQIVND (reference sequence). CDR3 protein: CASSHGTGGHQPQHF. In DNA, the CDR3 is TGTGCCAGTAGTCACGGGACAGGGGGTCATCAGCCCCAGCATTTT.

The chain employs TRBV5-6 and TRBJ1-3, with unresolved D. The CDR3 has 16 residues. V lost 0 bases and J lost 0, with 10 bases in between. The germline CDR1 and CDR2 sequences are SGHDT and YYEEEE. The CDR3: CASSLGLTNSGNTIYF. The DNA for the CDR3 is TGTGCCAGCAGCTTGGGACTGACGAACTCTGGAAACACCATATATTTT.

This chain joins TRBV7-8 and TRBJ2-7; TRBD2 might be the D (5 bases). Germline values: CDR1 SGHVS, CDR2 FQNEAQ. The V and J ends lost 5 bases and 4 bases respectively, with 6 bases between them. CDR3 length: 11 residues. CDR3 protein: CASSPGYEQYF. The CDR3, as DNA: TGTGCCAGCAGCCCGGGATACGAGCAGTACTTC.

The chain recombines TRBV7-9 with TRBJ1-2; D perhaps matches TRBD1 (6 bases). The CDR3 has 13 residues. Germline CDR1 reads SEHNR; CDR2 reads FQNEAQ (reference sequence). Trimming removed 7 bases from V and 3 bases from J, with 12 bases in between. The CDR3 DNA reads as TGTGCCAGCAAACCAGGGGCGGACTATGGCTACACCTTC. Encoded protein: CASKPGADYGYTF.

In nucleotides, the CDR3 is TGTGCCAGCAGGAAGTGGGGGTCGTATAATTCACCCCTCCACTTT. The encoded protein is CASRKWGSYNSPLHF. J is TRBJ1-6 and V is TRBV11-2, with D possibly matching TRBD1 (5 bases). Deletions cut 6 bases from V and 4 bases from J, with 13 bases between. The CDR3 spans 15 residues. The germline V gene encodes CDR1 SGHAT and CDR2 FQNNGV. Full variable domain (rest looked up from reference TRBV11-2 and TRBJ1-6): EAGVAQSPRYKIIEKRQSVAFWCNPISGHATLYWYQQILGQGPKLLIQFQNNGVVDDSQLPKDRFSAERLKGVDSTLKIQPAKLEDSAVYLCASRKWGSYNSPLHFGNGTRLTVT.

The chain links TRBV30 to TRBJ1-2; D unresolved. This CDR3 contains 16 residues. Trimming cost V 2 bases and J 4 bases, with 20 bases left between them. The germline V gene encodes CDR1 GTSNPN and CDR2 SVGIG (reference sequence). CDR3 residues: CAWSKRGIERSYGYTF. As DNA, the CDR3 is TGTGCCTGGAGTAAGCGGGGTATAGAACGGAGCTATGGCTACACCTTC.